This entry is about one T cell receptor beta chain. Its antigen is not identified. CDR3 size: 15 residues. With 4 bases clipped from V and 3 bases from J, the junction kept 6 bases outside the gene matches. Looked up from germline, CDR1 is SGHTA and CDR2 is FQGNSA. This record belongs to a study of shared clonotypes between healthy human individuals. Whole-study findings and limits: Some naive CD4 clonotypes, approximately 4.5%, turned up in common across a few donors.

Measured with immunoSEQ multiplex PCR; TCRdb has only the in-frame clones, and not every one. The data contain around 1,100,000 clones, 70% to 85% of them singletons. This receptor was obtained from a young man in good health. Some clones in this sample may be carry-over from other donors' samples. Sequencing used memory CD4+ T cells from PBMCs. Subset here: CD45RA-negative fraction. The chain recombines TRBV7-2 with TRBJ2-1; 7 nucleotides agree with TRBD2. Here the CDR3 DNA reads TGTGCCAGCAGCTCCTCTAGCGGAGTCTACAATGAGCAGTTCTTC. It translates to CASSSSSGVYNEQFF.